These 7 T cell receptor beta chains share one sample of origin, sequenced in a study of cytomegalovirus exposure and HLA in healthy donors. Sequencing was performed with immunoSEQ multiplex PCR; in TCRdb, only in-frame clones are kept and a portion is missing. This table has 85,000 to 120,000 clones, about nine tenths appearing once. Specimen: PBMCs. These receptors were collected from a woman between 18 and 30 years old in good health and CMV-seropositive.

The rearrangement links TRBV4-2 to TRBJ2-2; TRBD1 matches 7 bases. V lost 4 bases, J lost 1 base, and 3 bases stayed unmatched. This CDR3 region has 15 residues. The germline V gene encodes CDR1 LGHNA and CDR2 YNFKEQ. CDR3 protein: CASSPRDRNTGELFF. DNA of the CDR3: TGTGCCAGCAGCCCCCGGGACAGGAACACCGGGGAGCTGTTTTTT.

In nucleotides, the CDR3 is TGTGCCAGCAGCTTAGGGTTTGACAGGGGGCGCGGCACTGAAGCTTTCTTT. Residues: CASSLGFDRGRGTEAFF. The chain is built from TRBV7-9 and TRBJ1-1; 10 bases fit TRBD1. CDR1 is SEHNR, CDR2 FQNEAQ, per germline (reference sequence). This CDR3 has 17 residues. V trimming: 1 base; J trimming: 4 bases; junction bases outside the gene matches: 9.

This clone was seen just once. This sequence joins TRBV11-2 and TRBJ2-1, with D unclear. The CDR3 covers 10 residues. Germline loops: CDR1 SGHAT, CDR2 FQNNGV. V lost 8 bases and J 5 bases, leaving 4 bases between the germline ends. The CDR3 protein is CASADNEQFF. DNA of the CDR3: TGTGCCAGCGCGGACAATGAGCAGTTCTTC.

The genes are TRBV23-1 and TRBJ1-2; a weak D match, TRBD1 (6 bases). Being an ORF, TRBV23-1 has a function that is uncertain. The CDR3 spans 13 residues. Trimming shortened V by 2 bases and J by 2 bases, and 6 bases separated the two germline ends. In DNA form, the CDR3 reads TGCGCCAGCAGTCAAGGACAGAACTATGGCTACACCTTC. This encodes CASSQGQNYGYTF.

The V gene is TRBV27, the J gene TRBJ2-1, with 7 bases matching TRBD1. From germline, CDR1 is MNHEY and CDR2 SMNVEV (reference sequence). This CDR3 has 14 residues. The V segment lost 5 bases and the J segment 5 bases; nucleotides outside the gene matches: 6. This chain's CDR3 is CASSPRGPDNEQFF. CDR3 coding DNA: TGTGCCAGCAGTCCGAGGGGGCCCGACAATGAGCAGTTCTTC.

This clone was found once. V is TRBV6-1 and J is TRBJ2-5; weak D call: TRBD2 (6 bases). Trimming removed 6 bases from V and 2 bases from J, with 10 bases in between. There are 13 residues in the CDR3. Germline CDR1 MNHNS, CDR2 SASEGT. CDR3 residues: CASRRDGQETQYF. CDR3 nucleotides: TGTGCCAGCAGGCGGGACGGGCAAGAGACCCAGTACTTC.

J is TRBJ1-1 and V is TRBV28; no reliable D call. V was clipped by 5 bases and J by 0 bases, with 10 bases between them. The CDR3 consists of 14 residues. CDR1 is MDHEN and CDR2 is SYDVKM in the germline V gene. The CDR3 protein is CASSSGDLNTEAFF. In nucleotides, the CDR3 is TGTGCCAGCAGTAGCGGTGACCTGAACACTGAAGCTTTCTTT.